This T cell receptor (beta chain) derives from a study of cytomegalovirus exposure and HLA in healthy donors. The PCR employed 60 Vbeta primers together with 13 Jbeta primers. Method: immunoSEQ multiplex PCR; TCRdb's copy keeps in-frame clones and lacks some. The profile shows around 130,000 clones, 70% to 90% of them singletons. V was trimmed by 1 base and J by 3 bases, leaving 6 bases between them. This CDR3 has 13 amino acids. Germline V gene lookup returns CDR1 SGHAT and CDR2 FQNNGV. The chain couples TRBV11-2 to TRBJ1-1; the D is unclear. The sample taken for sequencing was PBMCs. This receptor was identified in a woman in her forties in good health and CMV-seronegative. The CDR3 is CASSLAGYTEAFF. For the CDR3, the DNA is TGTGCCAGCAGCTTAGCGGGGTACACTGAAGCTTTCTTT.